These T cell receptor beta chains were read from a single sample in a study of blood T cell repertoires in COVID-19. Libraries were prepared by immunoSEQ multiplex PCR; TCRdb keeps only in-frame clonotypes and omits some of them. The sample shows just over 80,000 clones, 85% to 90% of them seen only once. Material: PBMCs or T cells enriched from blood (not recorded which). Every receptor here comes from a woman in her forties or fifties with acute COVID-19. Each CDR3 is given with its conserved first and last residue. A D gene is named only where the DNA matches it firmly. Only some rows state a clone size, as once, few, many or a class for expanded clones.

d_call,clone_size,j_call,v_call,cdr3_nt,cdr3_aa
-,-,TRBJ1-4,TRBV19,TGTGCCAGTAGTATTCTTGGGCAGATCTATGAAAAACTGTTTTTT,CASSILGQIYEKLFF
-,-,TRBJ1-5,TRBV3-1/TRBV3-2,TGTGCCAGCAGCCAAGGGGGCCAGCCCCAGCATTTT,CASSQGGQPQHF
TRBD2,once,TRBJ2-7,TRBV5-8,TGTGCCAGCAGCTCGGGGGCTCCCACTAGCGGCGAGCAGTACTTC,CASSSGAPTSGEQYF
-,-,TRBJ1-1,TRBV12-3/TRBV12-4,TGTGCCAGCAGCCTTCAGGGGAACACTGAAGCTTTCTTT,CASSLQGNTEAFF
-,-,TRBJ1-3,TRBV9,TGTGCCAGCAGCGTAGTTCCCACCGGGGGAGCTGGAAACACCATATATTTT,CASSVVPTGGAGNTIYF
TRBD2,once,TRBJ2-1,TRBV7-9,TGTGCCAGCAGTCCGTCCCCCTTAGCGGGATACAATGAGCAGTTCTTC,CASSPSPLAGYNEQFF
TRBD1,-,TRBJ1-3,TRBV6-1,TGTGCCAGCAGTGCCTTGACAGGGGAGTTGGGAAACACCATATATTTT,CASSALTGELGNTIYF
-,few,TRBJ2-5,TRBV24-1,TGTGCCACCAGTGATCCAGGCGAGTACCAAGAGACCCAGTACTTC,CATSDPGEYQETQYF
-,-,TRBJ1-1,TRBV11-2,TGTGCCAGCAGCTTGGGGGCACAGAATGAAGCTTTCTTT,CASSLGAQNEAFF
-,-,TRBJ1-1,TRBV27,TGTGCCAGCAGTTTATGGGGGGAGGAGACTGAAGCTTTCTTT,CASSLWGEETEAFF
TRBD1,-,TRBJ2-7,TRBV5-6,TGTGCCAGCAGCTATGGACAGGGGACCTACGAGCAGTACTTC,CASSYGQGTYEQYF
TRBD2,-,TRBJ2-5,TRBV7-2,TGTGCCAGCAGCTTTCCGACTAGCGGGGGGGAGACCCAGTACTTC,CASSFPTSGGETQYF
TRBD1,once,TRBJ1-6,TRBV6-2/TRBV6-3,TGTGCCAGCAGTGCGGGACAGGGGGCACCCCTCCACTTT,CASSAGQGAPLHF
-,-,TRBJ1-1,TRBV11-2,TGTGCCAGCAGCCCCCGGGTGGAGGACACTGAAGCTTTCTTT,CASSPRVEDTEAFF
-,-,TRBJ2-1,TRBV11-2,TGTGCCAGCAGCTTAGTCCCAGGGGTTAGATTCAATGAGCAGTTCTTC,CASSLVPGVRFNEQFF
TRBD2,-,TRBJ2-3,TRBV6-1,TGTGCCAGCAGTGAAGCTAGCGGGACAGATACGCAGTATTTT,CASSEASGTDTQYF
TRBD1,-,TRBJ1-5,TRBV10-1,TGCGCCAAACAGGGGTTAAAGACGGAGAATCAGCCCCAGCATTTT,CAKQGLKTENQPQHF